A single sample is the source of the 10 T cell receptor beta chains below, sequenced in a study of T cells in Graves' hyperthyroidism and ophthalmopathy. TCR beta CDR3 region amplification was performed from RNA transcripts. HTBI primers were used for first-round RT-PCR of the TCR CDR3. In TCRdb, the multiplex PCR reads were re-called with MiXCR into one record per CDR3 protein. The repertoire holds about 580,000 distinct CDR3 sequences, with approximately 13% as singletons. Source material: blood. The origin of the receptors is a woman between 25 and 40 years old with Graves' hyperthyroidism that later progressed to Graves' ophthalmopathy.

A single count supports this clonotype. The rearrangement uses TRBV6-2 or TRBV6-3 and TRBJ2-1; D possibly corresponds to TRBD2 (5 bases). Trimming removed 2 bases at V and 6 bases at J, with 8 bases between. CDR1 MNHEY and CDR2 SVGEGT come from the germline V gene. CDR3 length equals 13 residues. CDR3 region: CASSYTRTNEQFF. CDR3 DNA: TGTGCCAGCAGTTACACTAGAACCAATGAGCAGTTCTTC.

Of note for this clonotype: Relative to the germline gene, one junction end is altered; a read error may explain this. The chain uses TRBV20-1 and TRBJ1-1; the D is unclear. Germline-derived CDR1 and CDR2 are DFQATT and SNEGSKA (reference sequence). The CDR3 consists of 13 residues. The CDR3 spells CSARAVSNIEAFF. DNA of the CDR3: TGCAGTGCTAGAGCTGTCTCGAACATTGAAGCTTTCTTT.

This clonotype was seen a few times. The J gene is TRBJ2-2, the V gene TRBV7-9; maybe TRBD2 (5 bases). This CDR3 comprises 16 residues. Between the trimmed V and J ends, which lost 0 bases and 2 bases, there was a span of 10 bases. In germline, CDR1 is SEHNR, CDR2 FQNEAQ (reference sequence). In nucleotides, the CDR3 is TGTGCCAGCAGCTTAGCTTCAGGACTCAACACCGGGGAGCTGTTTTTT. Protein: CASSLASGLNTGELFF.

The chain recombines TRBV7-9 with TRBJ2-7; 7 bases map to TRBD1. CDR3 length: 14 residues. The germline V gene has CDR1 SEHNR and CDR2 FQNEAQ (reference sequence). Trimming cost V 6 bases and J 5 bases; bases outside gene matches: 10. The CDR3 bases are TGTGCCAGCAGTCAACTCGACAGGGCTGACGAGCAGTACTTC. This translates into CASSQLDRADEQYF.

The chain recombines TRBV27 with TRBJ2-6; 10 bases match TRBD1. The germline gives CDR1 MNHEY, CDR2 SMNVEV (reference sequence). The CDR3 contains 17 residues. V dropped 5 bases and J dropped 2; count of bases not matched to a gene: 6. CDR3 nucleotide sequence: TGTGCCAGCAGTCCGGGACAGGGGTCCGCTGGGGCCAACGTCCTGACTTTC. It encodes CASSPGQGSAGANVLTF.

Many counts were recorded for this clonotype. J is TRBJ2-5 and V is TRBV2, with 7 positions matching TRBD2. Germline V gives CDR1 SNHLY, CDR2 FYNNEI. V trimming: 11 bases; J trimming: 5 bases; junction bases outside the gene matches: 5. CDR3 size: 11 residues. As DNA, the CDR3 is TGTGCCGCCGGCGGGAGTGAGACCCAGTACTTC. It yields the protein CAAGGSETQYF.

This clonotype was counted only a few times. The J gene is TRBJ2-3, the V gene TRBV14, with D possibly being TRBD2 (6 bases). The germline V gene encodes CDR1 SGHDN and CDR2 FVKESK. The CDR3 contains 15 residues. Trimming removed 3 bases from V and 4 bases from J, with 14 bases in between. DNA of the CDR3: TGTGCCAGCAGCCAGGTCGGGAGTGGGCCAGATACGCAGTATTTT. Its protein product is CASSQVGSGPDTQYF.

The table lists this clonotype with many counts. The rearrangement joins TRBV7-2 to TRBJ2-5; 9 bases agree with TRBD1. Germline CDR1 SGHTA, CDR2 FQGNSA. V was clipped by 5 bases and J by 5 bases; unmatched bases: 6. This CDR3 is 14 amino acids long. The chain's CDR3 is CASSLDRGRETQYF. DNA for the CDR3: TGTGCCAGCAGCCTGGACAGGGGCCGGGAGACCCAGTACTTC.

This clonotype was recorded many times. The chain uses TRBV27 and TRBJ1-1; a weak D match, TRBD1 (6 bases). CDR3 length: 14 residues. Trimming stripped 3 bases from V and 3 bases from J, with 11 bases between. In germline, CDR1 is MNHEY, CDR2 SMNVEV (reference sequence). The DNA of the CDR3 is TGTGCCAGCAGTTTTTGGGCAGGGGACACTGAAGCTTTCTTT. As protein: CASSFWAGDTEAFF.

This sequence joins TRBV20-1 and TRBJ2-1, with a weak D call TRBD2 (6 bases). CDR3 length equals 15 residues. V gave up 0 bases and J gave up 0 bases, with 9 bases separating them. CDR1 and CDR2 (germline): DFQATT, SNEGSKA (reference sequence). The CDR3 nucleotides read TGCAGTGCTAGAGATCTGGGGGGCTCCTACAATGAGCAGTTCTTC. Its translation is CSARDLGGSYNEQFF.